This is a list of T cell receptor beta chains from one sample in a study of shared clonotypes between healthy human individuals. TCRdb's table, derived via immunoSEQ multiplex PCR, lists solely in-frame clones and lacks some. This sample has over 300,000 clones; around nine tenths occur once, and the top ten carry around 15%. The sequenced sample was memory CD8+ T cells sorted from blood. These TCRs come from a young man in good health. CDR3s include the opening cysteine and the closing phenylalanine or tryptophan. A D gene is named only where the DNA matches it firmly. Expanded clones get a size class; other rows say once, few or many, or leave the size out.

J,V,length,size,D,CDR3,DNA
TRBJ1-1,TRBV5-6,12,NA,TRBD1,CASSPGTGAAFF,TGTGCCAGCAGCCCGGGGACAGGGGCAGCTTTCTTT
TRBJ2-7,TRBV5-4,16,once,TRBD1,CASSLVGTGGYYEQYF,TGTGCCAGCAGCTTGGTTGGGACAGGGGGCTACTACGAGCAGTACTTC
TRBJ2-7,TRBV27,14,NA,NA,CASRLGPPPTEQYF,TGTGCCAGCAGGTTAGGGCCCCCCCCGACCGAGCAGTACTTC
TRBJ2-7,TRBV7-2,14,NA,NA,CASSLEPGSYEQYF,TGTGCCAGCAGCTTAGAGCCGGGATCCTACGAGCAGTACTTC
TRBJ2-7,TRBV5-4,15,NA,TRBD1,CASSLPGTGELEQYF,TGTGCCAGCAGCTTGCCCGGGACAGGGGAGCTCGAGCAGTACTTC
TRBJ2-1,TRBV5-4,15,NA,TRBD2,CASSLYGGTNNEQFF,TGTGCCAGCAGCTTGTATGGCGGGACTAACAATGAGCAGTTCTTC
TRBJ2-2,TRBV10-3,14,NA,TRBD1,CAISGGQGAGELFF,TGTGCCATCAGTGGGGGACAGGGGGCTGGGGAGCTGTTTTTT
TRBJ1-2,TRBV4-1,15,NA,NA,CASSQDYTTSYGYTF,TGCGCCAGCAGCCAAGATTACACGACGAGCTATGGCTACACCTTC
TRBJ2-3,TRBV11-2,15,NA,NA,CASSFGAGTTDTQYF,TGTGCCAGCAGCTTTGGGGCAGGGACCACAGATACGCAGTATTTT
TRBJ2-5,TRBV13,15,NA,NA,CASSLMDTYQETQYF,TGTGCCAGCAGCTTAATGGACACCTACCAAGAGACCCAGTACTTC
TRBJ2-7,TRBV5-6,14,NA,TRBD1,CASSLGTGGYEQYF,TGTGCCAGCAGCTTAGGGACAGGGGGTTACGAGCAGTACTTC
TRBJ2-1,TRBV11-2,16,NA,NA,CASSLGAVEYYNEQFF,TGTGCCAGCAGCTTAGGCGCTGTGGAATACTACAATGAGCAGTTCTTC
TRBJ2-1,TRBV5-1,17,NA,NA,CASSLEGRVFFYNEQFF,TGCGCCAGCAGCTTGGAGGGGCGGGTCTTTTTCTACAATGAGCAGTTCTTC
TRBJ1-5,TRBV27,14,NA,TRBD1,CASRGQGVEQPQHF,TGTGCCAGCAGAGGACAGGGGGTAGAGCAGCCCCAGCATTTT
TRBJ1-2,TRBV4-2,13,once,TRBD1,CASSHGQGYGYTF,TGTGCCAGCAGCCACGGACAGGGGTATGGCTACACCTTC
TRBJ2-2,TRBV5-4,14,NA,NA,CASSSLQDPGELFF,TGTGCCAGCAGCTCCCTACAAGACCCCGGGGAGCTGTTTTTT
TRBJ2-2,TRBV10-3,16,NA,NA,CAISEGSRGFTGELFF,TGTGCCATCAGTGAAGGGAGCAGGGGTTTCACCGGGGAGCTGTTTTTT
TRBJ1-2,TRBV5-6,11,NA,NA,CASSSWNGYTF,TGTGCCAGCAGTTCGTGGAATGGCTACACCTTC
TRBJ2-2,TRBV30,17,NA,NA,CAWSLKTITSNTGELFF,TGTGCCTGGAGCCTAAAGACTATCACTTCGAACACCGGGGAGCTGTTTTTT
TRBJ2-7,TRBV4-1,13,NA,NA,CASSQGTVYEQYF,TGCGCCAGCAGCCAAGGGACAGTCTACGAGCAGTACTTC
TRBJ1-1,TRBV5-6,15,NA,NA,CASSSETLMNTEAFF,TGTGCCAGCAGCTCGGAGACACTTATGAACACTGAAGCTTTCTTT
TRBJ2-1,TRBV19,16,NA,NA,CASSPRTVSSYNEQFF,TGTGCCAGTAGTCCACGGACGGTGAGCTCCTACAATGAGCAGTTCTTC
TRBJ1-1,TRBV28,14,once,NA,CASRDAGAYTEAFF,TGTGCCAGCAGGGACGCAGGGGCCTACACTGAAGCTTTCTTT
TRBJ2-2,TRBV7-9,15,many,NA,CASSFPFPNTGELFF,TGTGCCAGCAGCTTCCCTTTTCCGAACACCGGGGAGCTGTTTTTT
TRBJ2-1,TRBV4-1,14,NA,NA,CASSQAGAYNEQFF,TGCGCCAGCAGCCAAGCGGGAGCATACAATGAGCAGTTCTTC
TRBJ2-7,TRBV7-9,13,NA,NA,CASSLAGGYEQYF,TGTGCCAGCAGCTTAGCCGGCGGATACGAGCAGTACTTC
TRBJ2-1,TRBV7-9,17,NA,NA,CASSGDGDTSSYNEQFF,TGTGCCAGCAGCGGGGACGGGGACACGAGCTCCTACAATGAGCAGTTCTTC
TRBJ2-3,TRBV7-6,14,NA,NA,CASSFWGFTDTQYF,TGTGCCAGCAGCTTTTGGGGTTTCACAGATACGCAGTATTTT
TRBJ2-1,TRBV4-1,14,NA,NA,CASSQVGLYNEQFF,TGCGCCAGCAGCCAAGTAGGCCTTTACAATGAGCAGTTCTTC
TRBJ2-7,TRBV4-1,15,NA,TRBD2,CASSPTSGGSYEQYF,TGCGCCAGCAGCCCCACGTCGGGGGGTAGCTACGAGCAGTACTTC
TRBJ2-7,TRBV29-1,13,NA,TRBD1,CSVPGTGVYEQYF,TGCAGCGTCCCCGGGACAGGTGTCTACGAGCAGTACTTC
TRBJ1-2,TRBV10-3,13,once,NA,CAISEGAVYGYTF,TGTGCCATCAGTGAGGGGGCGGTCTATGGCTACACCTTC
TRBJ2-1,TRBV11-2,10,NA,NA,CASGRDEQFF,TGTGCCAGCGGCCGTGATGAGCAGTTCTTC
TRBJ1-5,TRBV4-1,15,NA,NA,CASSQDAFGGQPQHF,TGCGCCAGCAGCCAAGATGCGTTTGGGGGTCAGCCCCAGCATTTT
TRBJ1-2,TRBV7-9,13,NA,TRBD1,CASSPTTGGYYTF,TGTGCCAGCAGCCCGACGACAGGGGGTTACTACACCTTC
TRBJ2-4,TRBV5-6,15,NA,TRBD2,CASSLVGSGRNIQYF,TGTGCCAGCAGCTTGGTGGGGAGCGGGAGGAACATTCAGTACTTC
TRBJ2-7,TRBV7-9,14,NA,TRBD2,CASSPRDYLYEQYF,TGTGCCAGCAGCCCTCGGGACTACCTCTACGAGCAGTACTTC
TRBJ2-7,TRBV10-3,14,NA,TRBD1,CAISEGTGGYEQYF,TGTGCCATCAGTGAGGGGACAGGGGGGTACGAGCAGTACTTC
TRBJ1-1,TRBV5-1,14,NA,NA,CASSLEAYQSEAFF,TGCGCCAGCAGCTTGGAAGCCTACCAAAGTGAAGCTTTCTTT
TRBJ2-5,TRBV5-6,15,NA,NA,CASSPKSADQETQYF,TGTGCCAGCAGCCCCAAGTCGGCAGACCAAGAGACCCAGTACTTC
TRBJ2-2,TRBV5-6,16,NA,NA,CASSLDYHGNTGELFF,TGTGCCAGCAGCTTGGATTATCACGGGAACACCGGGGAGCTGTTTTTT
TRBJ2-1,TRBV13,12,NA,NA,CASSWGGNEQFF,TGTGCCAGCAGCTGGGGAGGCAATGAGCAGTTCTTC
TRBJ1-2,TRBV28,13,NA,TRBD1,CASSPTGVYGYTF,TGTGCCAGCAGCCCAACAGGGGTCTATGGCTACACCTTC
TRBJ2-7,TRBV7-9,15,NA,TRBD1,CASSPKDRAGYEQYF,TGTGCCAGCAGCCCCAAGGACAGGGCAGGCTACGAGCAGTACTTC
TRBJ2-7,TRBV5-1,16,NA,TRBD2,CASSHGTSGRANEQYF,TGCGCCAGCAGCCACGGTACTAGCGGGAGGGCCAACGAGCAGTACTTC
TRBJ2-1,TRBV6-5,14,NA,TRBD1,CASSLQGAGNEQFF,TGTGCCAGCAGTTTACAGGGGGCTGGCAATGAGCAGTTCTTC
TRBJ2-5,TRBV4-1,16,once,TRBD1,CASSQTQRTGLKTQYF,TGCGCCAGCAGCCAAACCCAACGGACAGGGTTAAAGACCCAGTACTTC
TRBJ2-1,TRBV14,14,NA,NA,CASSNERWDNEQFF,TGTGCCAGCAGCAATGAACGGTGGGACAATGAGCAGTTCTTC
TRBJ2-7,TRBV7-2,14,NA,TRBD2,CASSPGTSGYEQYF,TGTGCCAGCAGCCCCGGGACTAGCGGATACGAGCAGTACTTC
TRBJ1-5,TRBV6-5,15,NA,NA,CASSPGTKSNQPQHF,TGTGCCAGCAGCCCAGGGACGAAAAGCAATCAGCCCCAGCATTTT
TRBJ2-1,TRBV27,14,once,TRBD2,CASQRDLDYNEQFF,TGTGCCAGCCAGCGGGACCTAGATTACAATGAGCAGTTCTTC
TRBJ2-7,TRBV5-6,14,NA,NA,CASGRWDTSYEQYF,TGTGCCAGCGGACGCTGGGACACTTCCTACGAGCAGTACTTC
TRBJ1-5,TRBV7-2,16,NA,NA,CASSLARGESNQPQHF,TGTGCCAGCAGCTTAGCGAGGGGGGAATCCAATCAGCCCCAGCATTTT
TRBJ2-5,TRBV13,12,NA,NA,CASSLDQETQYF,TGTGCCAGCAGCTTAGACCAAGAGACCCAGTACTTC
TRBJ1-5,TRBV28,17,NA,TRBD1,CASRPRDRDYSNQPQHF,TGTGCCAGCAGACCCCGGGACAGGGATTATAGCAATCAGCCCCAGCATTTT
TRBJ1-5,TRBV5-6,14,NA,NA,CASSLGESNQPQHF,TGTGCCAGCAGCTTAGGGGAAAGCAATCAGCCCCAGCATTTT
TRBJ2-7,TRBV2,15,NA,NA,CASSEAGQATYEQYF,TGTGCCAGCAGTGAAGCGGGGCAGGCGACCTACGAGCAGTACTTC